The 2 T cell receptor beta chains in this list originate from one sample, sequenced in a study of CD8 T cells in ankylosing spondylitis. One entry per CDR3 protein results from TCRdb running MiXCR on the 5' RACE reads. This sample has 150,000 to 200,000 distinct CDR3 sequences, with 11% found just once. The sequencing sample was made of blood, either unsorted or a sorted T cell fraction (not recorded which). The receptors originated from a male donor with ankylosing spondylitis or in good health (not recorded which).

The chain links TRBV9 to TRBJ2-5, with a weak D call TRBD2 (6 bases). From germline, CDR1 is SGDLS and CDR2 YYNGEE. The ends were cut back, 0 bases at V and 5 bases at J, with 14 bases in the middle. The CDR3 runs 15 residues. The CDR3 loop is CASSVALGGMETQYF. The CDR3 nucleotides are TGTGCCAGCAGCGTAGCCCTCGGGGGAATGGAGACCCAGTACTTC.

This clonotype was picked up many times. The rearrangement joins TRBV29-1 to TRBJ1-2, with D possibly matching TRBD1 (6 bases). Germline V lookup: CDR1 SQVTM, CDR2 ANQGSEA. Trimming removed 3 bases from V and 7 bases from J, with 12 bases in between. The CDR3 is 12 amino acids. Written as DNA, the CDR3 is TGCAGCGTTGAGGTGGACAGTACTGGCTACACCTTC. Residues: CSVEVDSTGYTF.